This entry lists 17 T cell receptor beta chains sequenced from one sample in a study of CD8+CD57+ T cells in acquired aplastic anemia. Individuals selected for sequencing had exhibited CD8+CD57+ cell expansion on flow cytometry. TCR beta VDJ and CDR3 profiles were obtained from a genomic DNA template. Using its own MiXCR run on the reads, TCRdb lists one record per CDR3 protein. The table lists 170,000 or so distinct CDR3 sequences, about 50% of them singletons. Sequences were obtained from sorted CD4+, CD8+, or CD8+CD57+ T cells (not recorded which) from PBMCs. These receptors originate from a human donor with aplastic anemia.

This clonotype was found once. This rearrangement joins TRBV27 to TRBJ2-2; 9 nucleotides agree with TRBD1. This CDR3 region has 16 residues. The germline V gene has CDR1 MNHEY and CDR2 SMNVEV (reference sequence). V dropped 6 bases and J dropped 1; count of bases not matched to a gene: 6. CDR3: CASSYTGGMNTGELFF. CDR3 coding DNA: TGTGCCAGCAGCTACACAGGGGGCATGAACACCGGGGAGCTGTTTTTT.

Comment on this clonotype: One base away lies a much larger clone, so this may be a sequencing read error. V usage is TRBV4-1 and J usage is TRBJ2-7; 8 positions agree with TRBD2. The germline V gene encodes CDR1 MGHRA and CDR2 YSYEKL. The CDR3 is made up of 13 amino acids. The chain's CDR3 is CVGKRGSSYERYF. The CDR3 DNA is TGCGTCGGGAAGCGGGGGAGCTCCTACGAGCGGTACTTC.

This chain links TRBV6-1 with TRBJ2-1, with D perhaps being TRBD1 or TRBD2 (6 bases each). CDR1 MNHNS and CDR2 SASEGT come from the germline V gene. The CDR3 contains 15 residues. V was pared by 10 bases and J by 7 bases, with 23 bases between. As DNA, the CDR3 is TGTGCCACAAGGGGGGCCGAGCCCCCAATAAATGAGCAGTTCTTC. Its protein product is CATRGAEPPINEQFF.

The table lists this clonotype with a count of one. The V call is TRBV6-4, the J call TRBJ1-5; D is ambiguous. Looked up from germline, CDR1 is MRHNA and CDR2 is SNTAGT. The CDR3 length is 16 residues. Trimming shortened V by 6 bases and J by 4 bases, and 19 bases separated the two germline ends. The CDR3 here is CASRGGEGAVNQPQHF. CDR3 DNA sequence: TGTGCCAGCAGGGGCGGGGAGGGTGCGGTAAATCAGCCCCAGCATTTT.

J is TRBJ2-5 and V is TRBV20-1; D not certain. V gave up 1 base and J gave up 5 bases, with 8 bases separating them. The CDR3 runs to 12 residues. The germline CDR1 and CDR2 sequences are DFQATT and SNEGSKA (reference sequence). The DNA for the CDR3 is TGCAGTGCTAGAGTAATGGGCGAGACCCAGTACTTC. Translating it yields CSARVMGETQYF.

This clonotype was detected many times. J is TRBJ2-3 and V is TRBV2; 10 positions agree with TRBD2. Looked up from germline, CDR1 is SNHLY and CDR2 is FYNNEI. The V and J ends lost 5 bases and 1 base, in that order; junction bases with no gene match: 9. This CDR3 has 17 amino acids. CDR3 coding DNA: TGTGCCAGCAGTAAAACCTCAGGACTAGCGGGCACAGATACGCAGTATTTT. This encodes CASSKTSGLAGTDTQYF. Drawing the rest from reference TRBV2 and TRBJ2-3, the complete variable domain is EPEVTQTPSHQVTQMGQEVILRCVPISNHLYFYWYRQILGQKVEFLVSFYNNEISEKSEIFDDQFSVERPDGSNFTLKIRSTKLEDSAMYFCASSKTSGLAGTDTQYFGPGTRLTVL.

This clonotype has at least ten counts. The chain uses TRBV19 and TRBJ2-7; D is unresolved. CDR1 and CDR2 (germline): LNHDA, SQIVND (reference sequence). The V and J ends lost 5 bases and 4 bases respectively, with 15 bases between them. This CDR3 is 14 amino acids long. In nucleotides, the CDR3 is TGTGCCAGTAGTGGCCCCCCACACGATTACGAGCAGTACTTC. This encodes CASSGPPHDYEQYF.

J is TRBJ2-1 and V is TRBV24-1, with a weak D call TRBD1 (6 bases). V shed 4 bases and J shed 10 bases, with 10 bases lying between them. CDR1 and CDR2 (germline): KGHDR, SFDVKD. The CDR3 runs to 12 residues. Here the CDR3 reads CATSDRGQEQFF. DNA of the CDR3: TGTGCCACCAGTGACCGAGGACAGGAGCAGTTCTTC.

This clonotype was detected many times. The CDR3, as DNA: TGTGCCAGCAGCTCGGGACTAGCGGGCCCCCTGTACGAGCAGTACTTC. Translated: CASSSGLAGPLYEQYF. The genes are TRBV5-8 and TRBJ2-7; TRBD2 agrees at 12 bases. The CDR3 runs 16 residues. Germline assignment: CDR1 SGHTS and CDR2 YDEGEE. V trimming: 3 bases; J trimming: 4 bases; junction bases outside the gene matches: 8. Combining the CDR3 with reference TRBV5-8 and TRBJ2-7 gives the whole variable domain EAGVTQSPTHLIKTRGQQATLRCSPISGHTSVYWYQQALGLGLQFLLWYDEGEERNRGNFPPRFSGRQFPNYSSELNVNALELEDSALYLCASSSGLAGPLYEQYFGPGTRLTVT.

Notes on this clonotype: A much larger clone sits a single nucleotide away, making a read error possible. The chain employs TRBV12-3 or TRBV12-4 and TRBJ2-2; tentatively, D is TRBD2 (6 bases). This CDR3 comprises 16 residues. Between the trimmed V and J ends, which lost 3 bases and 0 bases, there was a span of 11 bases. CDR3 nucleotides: TGTGCCAGCAGTTTTGGGGGGTGCTCGAACACCGGGGAGCTGTTTTTT. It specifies CASSFGGCSNTGELFF.

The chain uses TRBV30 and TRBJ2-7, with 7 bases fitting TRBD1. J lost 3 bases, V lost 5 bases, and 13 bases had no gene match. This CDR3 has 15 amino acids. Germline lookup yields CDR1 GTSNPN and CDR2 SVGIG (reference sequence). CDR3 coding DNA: TGTGCCTGGGAACCTCCGGGACAGATCTTCTACGAGCAGTACTTC. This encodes CAWEPPGQIFYEQYF.

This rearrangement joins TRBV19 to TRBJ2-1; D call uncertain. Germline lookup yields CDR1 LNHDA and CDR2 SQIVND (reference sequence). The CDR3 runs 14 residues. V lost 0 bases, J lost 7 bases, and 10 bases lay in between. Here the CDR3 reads CASSIDPHYNEQFF. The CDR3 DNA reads TGTGCCAGTAGTATAGATCCCCACTATAATGAGCAGTTCTTC.

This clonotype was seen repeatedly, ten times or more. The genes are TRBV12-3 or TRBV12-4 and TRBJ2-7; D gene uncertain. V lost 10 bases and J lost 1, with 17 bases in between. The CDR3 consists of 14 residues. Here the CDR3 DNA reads TGTGCCACTTCGGAAAGGATTTCGTCCTACGAGCAGTACTTC. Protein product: CATSERISSYEQYF.

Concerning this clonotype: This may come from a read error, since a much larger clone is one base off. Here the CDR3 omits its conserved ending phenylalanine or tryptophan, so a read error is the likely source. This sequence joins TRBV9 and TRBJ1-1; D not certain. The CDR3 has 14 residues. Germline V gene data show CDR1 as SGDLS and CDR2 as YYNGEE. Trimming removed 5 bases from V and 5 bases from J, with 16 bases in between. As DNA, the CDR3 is TGTGCCAGCAGTCAAAGCGGAGGGTTGACTGAAGCTTTCATT. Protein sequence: CASSQSGGLTEAFI.

The CDR3 nucleotides are TGTGCCACCAGTGACCGAAATACAGGTACCAATCAGCCCCAGCATTTT. Amino acid sequence: CATSDRNTGTNQPQHF. The chain combines TRBV24-1 with TRBJ1-5; maybe TRBD1 (5 bases). The ends were cut back, 4 bases at V and 3 bases at J, with 15 bases in the middle. This CDR3 is 16 amino acids long. Germline values: CDR1 KGHDR, CDR2 SFDVKD.

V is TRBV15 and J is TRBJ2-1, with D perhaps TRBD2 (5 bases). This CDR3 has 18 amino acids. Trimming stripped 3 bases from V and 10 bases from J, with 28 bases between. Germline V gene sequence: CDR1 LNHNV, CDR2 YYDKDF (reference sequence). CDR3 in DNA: TGTGCCACCAGCAGCCAAGGTTGGCTGGAGGTTCCCCCTAGAGAGCAGTTCTTC. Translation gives CATSSQGWLEVPPREQFF.

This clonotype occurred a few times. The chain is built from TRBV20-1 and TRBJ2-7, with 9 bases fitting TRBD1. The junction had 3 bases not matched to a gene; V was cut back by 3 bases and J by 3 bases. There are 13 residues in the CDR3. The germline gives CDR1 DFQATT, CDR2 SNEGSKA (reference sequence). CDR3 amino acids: CSARGDRVYEQYF. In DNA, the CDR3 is TGCAGTGCTAGGGGGGACAGGGTCTACGAGCAGTACTTC.